This is a list of T cell receptor beta chains from one sample in a study of blood T cell repertoires in COVID-19. Produced via immunoSEQ multiplex PCR; TCRdb's table is partial and in-frame only. Counted here are about 170,000 clones, 84% occurring once; the ten biggest clones make up 11% to 15%. The specimen sequenced was peripheral blood. The receptor source for this set is a man aged 18 to 30 with active or convalescent COVID-19. Both conserved end residues are part of each CDR3. D genes are given only for firm matches. Clone size is stated in some rows and not others, as once, few, many or a class when expanded.

d_gene: NA; abundance: once; j_gene: TRBJ2-7; v_gene: TRBV28; CDR3aa: CASSSRGAGYEQYF; CDR3nt: TGTGCCAGCAGTTCCCGGGGGGCGGGGTACGAGCAGTACTTC
d_gene: TRBD1; abundance: NA; j_gene: TRBJ1-4; v_gene: TRBV28; CDR3aa: CASSSTGQAANEKLFF; CDR3nt: TGTGCCAGCAGTTCCACGGGACAGGCGGCTAATGAAAAACTGTTTTTT
d_gene: NA; abundance: NA; j_gene: TRBJ1-4; v_gene: TRBV6-2/TRBV6-3; CDR3aa: CASSYMTGNEKLFF; CDR3nt: TGTGCCAGCAGTTATATGACGGGGAATGAAAAACTGTTTTTT
d_gene: NA; abundance: NA; j_gene: TRBJ2-7; v_gene: TRBV3-1/TRBV3-2; CDR3aa: CASRTEGAYEQYF; CDR3nt: TGTGCCAGCAGAACTGAGGGAGCCTACGAGCAGTACTTC
d_gene: TRBD2; abundance: NA; j_gene: TRBJ2-7; v_gene: TRBV5-1; CDR3aa: CASSLRSPAAGGEQYF; CDR3nt: TGCGCCAGCAGCTTACGCTCCCCAGCGGCGGGGGGCGAGCAGTACTTC
d_gene: TRBD1; abundance: NA; j_gene: TRBJ2-1; v_gene: TRBV27; CDR3aa: CASSSTGNPLNEQFF; CDR3nt: TGTGCCAGCAGTTCGACAGGGAATCCCCTCAATGAGCAGTTCTTC
d_gene: TRBD1; abundance: NA; j_gene: TRBJ1-6; v_gene: TRBV2; CDR3aa: CASSDSLGQATANSPLHF; CDR3nt: TGTGCCAGCAGTGATAGTTTAGGACAGGCTACGGCCAACTCACCCCTCCACTTT
d_gene: NA; abundance: NA; j_gene: TRBJ1-5; v_gene: TRBV4-2; CDR3aa: CASSHTANSNQPQHF; CDR3nt: TGTGCCAGCAGCCATACAGCAAATAGCAATCAGCCCCAGCATTTT
d_gene: NA; abundance: NA; j_gene: TRBJ1-4; v_gene: TRBV18; CDR3aa: CASSPIWGANEKLFF; CDR3nt: TGTGCCAGCTCACCAATCTGGGGGGCTAATGAAAAACTGTTTTTT
d_gene: TRBD1; abundance: once; j_gene: TRBJ1-2; v_gene: TRBV5-1; CDR3aa: CASSLERTGGNGYTF; CDR3nt: TGCGCCAGCAGCTTGGAAAGGACAGGGGGCAATGGCTACACCTTC
d_gene: TRBD1; abundance: few; j_gene: TRBJ1-1; v_gene: TRBV6-5; CDR3aa: CASTGQGRNTEAFF; CDR3nt: TGTGCCAGCACCGGACAGGGGAGGAACACTGAAGCTTTCTTT
d_gene: NA; abundance: NA; j_gene: TRBJ2-7; v_gene: TRBV7-9; CDR3aa: CASSSLDRLVTYEQYF; CDR3nt: TGTGCCAGCAGCTCCCTGGACAGACTCGTCACCTACGAGCAGTACTTC
d_gene: NA; abundance: NA; j_gene: TRBJ1-2; v_gene: TRBV11-2; CDR3aa: CASSLDTNYGYTF; CDR3nt: TGTGCCAGCAGCTTAGACACTAACTATGGCTACACCTTC
d_gene: TRBD1; abundance: NA; j_gene: TRBJ2-2; v_gene: TRBV27; CDR3aa: CASRTGGIGELFF; CDR3nt: TGTGCCAGCCGGACAGGGGGCATCGGGGAGCTGTTTTTT
d_gene: NA; abundance: NA; j_gene: TRBJ1-5; v_gene: TRBV4-2; CDR3aa: CASSQDWGGKGGQPQHF; CDR3nt: TGTGCCAGCAGCCAAGATTGGGGGGGGAAGGGAGGTCAGCCCCAGCATTTT